The source of this T cell receptor (beta chain) is a study of human T cells and chemical hapten exposure. CDR3 length: 12 amino acids. In germline, CDR1 is MDHEN, CDR2 SYDVKM. The V and J ends lost 3 bases and 8 bases respectively, with 10 bases between them. TCRdb reanalysed the RACE reads using MiXCR and keeps one entry per CDR3 protein. The table shows tens of thousands of distinct CDR3 sequences, with approximately 10% occurring only once. Time point given: patch test 3, about 24 weeks after DPC sensitization. Indicated treatment: therapeutic diphenylcyclopropenone sensitization with weekly scalp DPC. This clonotype was seen at least ten times.

This material consisted of whole blood, taken in connection with sensitization to the hapten diphenylcyclopropenone (DPC). V and J are TRBV28 and TRBJ1-2; D is ambiguous. The source is a woman aged 50 to 65 with alopecia areata. Some clones in this sample may be carry-over from other donors' samples. CDR3 nucleotide sequence: TGTGCCAGCAGTTTTTCAAGGAGAGGCTACACCTTC. This sequence encodes CASSFSRRGYTF.